A selection of T cell receptor beta chains follows, all from one sample in a study of T cell repertoires in cytomegalovirus infection. Their cognate antigens are unknown. From the reads, TCRdb called clonotypes with MiXCR, one entry per CDR3 protein. In the table there are just over 450,000 distinct CDR3 sequences, about two fifths of which are singletons. The source was cultured PBMCs, collected from culture after CMV antigen stimulation. Receptors were obtained from a human donor in good health (CMV status not recorded). Some clones in this sample may be carry-over from other donors' samples. The CDR3 runs from the conserved cysteine through the conserved F or W. D genes are given only for firm matches. Size values are once, few and many counts, or a class for expanded clones, and some rows have none.

J gene,D gene,clone size,V gene,CDR3 DNA,CDR3 protein
TRBJ2-1,-,-,TRBV7-9,TGTGCCAGCAGCGCCCGGGACATAACCTACAATGAGCAGTTCTTC,CASSARDITYNEQFF
TRBJ1-4,TRBD1,few,TRBV7-2,TGTGCCAGCAGCTCCCAGGGGGGCGTCGGGGAAAAACTGTTTTTT,CASSSQGGVGEKLFF
TRBJ1-6,-,few,TRBV7-2,TGTGCCAGCAGCTTAGCGAAGGGGCGCCGGGCCCTCCACTTT,CASSLAKGRRALHF
TRBJ2-7,-,-,TRBV12-3/TRBV12-4,TGTGCCAGCAGCCCCGGACAGAGGGCCGGTTACGAGCAGTACTTC,CASSPGQRAGYEQYF
TRBJ1-3,-,-,TRBV19,TGTGCCAGTAGTATAAAGGGTGGAAACACCATATATTTT,CASSIKGGNTIYF
TRBJ2-2,TRBD1,-,TRBV7-6,TGTGCCAGCAGCTACTTAGCCGGGACAGGCGCCGGGGAGCTGTTTTTT,CASSYLAGTGAGELFF
TRBJ2-1,TRBD2,once,TRBV6-1,TGTGCCAGCAGTGAACCCCTAGCGGGGGGCTTAAACAATGAGCAGTTCTTC,CASSEPLAGGLNNEQFF
TRBJ2-1,TRBD2,few,TRBV4-3,TGCGCCAGCAGCCGACTGGAGCGGGAGAACAATGAGCAGTTCTTC,CASSRLERENNEQFF
TRBJ2-7,TRBD2,-,TRBV27,TGTGCCAGCAGTTTTCTAGCGGGAAATTCCTACGAGCAGTACTTC,CASSFLAGNSYEQYF
TRBJ1-1,-,once,TRBV25-1,TGTGCCAGCAGTGATGGGGGCTTTGCTGAAGCTTTCTTT,CASSDGGFAEAFF
TRBJ2-6,-,many,TRBV4-2,TGTGCCAGCAGCCAAGCCGACAGTCACTCTGGGGCCAACGTCCTGACTTTC,CASSQADSHSGANVLTF
TRBJ2-7,-,-,TRBV12-3/TRBV12-4,TGTGCCAGCAGTTTGAGAGGGGGTAGATTCAGGGAGCAGTACTTC,CASSLRGGRFREQYF
TRBJ1-4,-,-,TRBV12-3/TRBV12-4,TGTGCCAGCAGAGGCAGGGAGGGAAAACTGTTTTTT,CASRGREGKLFF
TRBJ2-5,TRBD2,few,TRBV7-7,TGTGCCAGCAGCCCCCCAAGCGGGGGCCGCGAGACCCAGTACTTC,CASSPPSGGRETQYF
TRBJ2-2,-,-,TRBV5-1,TGCGCCAGCAGCTCCGAGGATGGCACCGGGGAGCTGTTTTTT,CASSSEDGTGELFF
TRBJ1-2,TRBD1,-,TRBV7-2,TGTGCCAGCAGCCCAATCCGGGACAGTGGTGGCTACACCTTC,CASSPIRDSGGYTF
TRBJ1-6,TRBD1,-,TRBV5-1,TGCGCCAGCAGCTTGGCCTACAGGGGGGTTTCACCCCTCCACTTT,CASSLAYRGVSPLHF
TRBJ1-5,TRBD1,many,TRBV7-2,TGTGCCAGCAGCGATCTACCCGGGACAGGGGTCAATCAGCCCCAGCATTTT,CASSDLPGTGVNQPQHF
TRBJ1-1,TRBD1,-,TRBV6-1,TGTGCCAGCAGCGTGGACAGGGTTAAGATTGAAGCTTTCTTT,CASSVDRVKIEAFF
TRBJ2-3,-,-,TRBV6-6,TGTGCCAGCAGCCCCCTTGACGGTGGGGGAGATACGCAGTATTTT,CASSPLDGGGDTQYF
TRBJ2-3,TRBD1,-,TRBV19,TGTGCCAGTAGTCAGCGCAGGGGGCTAAGCACAGATACACAGTATTTT,CASSQRRGLSTDTQYF
TRBJ2-1,TRBD1,-,TRBV7-6,TGTGCCAGCAGCTTGGGGACAGGGTTAACCAATGAGCAGTTCTTC,CASSLGTGLTNEQFF
TRBJ2-3,TRBD2,few,TRBV7-6,TGTGCCAGCAGCTTAGTGGGGGAGGGGCCTAGCGGACACACAGATACGCAGTATTTT,CASSLVGEGPSGHTDTQYF
TRBJ2-3,TRBD2,-,TRBV24-1,TGTGCCACCAGTGATTTCGGGCGGGGGTTCACAGATACGCAGTATTTT,CATSDFGRGFTDTQYF
TRBJ1-1,-,-,TRBV6-2/TRBV6-3,TGTGCCAGCAGTTACGAGCCTATGAACACTGAAGCTTTCTTT,CASSYEPMNTEAFF
TRBJ2-3,-,-,TRBV6-5,TGTGCCAGCTCACGAGAAACTCCACCAGATACGCAGTATTTT,CASSRETPPDTQYF
TRBJ2-3,-,-,TRBV6-6,TGTGCCACCAGGGAATTGGAGGTTTATACGCAGTATTTT,CATRELEVYTQYF
TRBJ2-7,-,few,TRBV7-2,TGTGCCAGCAGCTTCCTGGGGGTTCGCGAGCAGTACTTC,CASSFLGVREQYF
TRBJ2-3,TRBD2,-,TRBV5-1,TGCGCCAGCAGCACGGGACAGGTGACTAGCGGGGGGCCCGATACGCAGTATTTT,CASSTGQVTSGGPDTQYF
TRBJ2-7,TRBD2,-,TRBV6-8,TGTGCCAGCAGTTTTCGTCGACTAGCGGGAGACGAGCAGTACTTC,CASSFRRLAGDEQYF
TRBJ2-5,TRBD2,few,TRBV11-2,TGTGCCAGCAGCCTAACGGGACTAGCGGGTGGAGAGACCCAGTACTTC,CASSLTGLAGGETQYF
TRBJ1-5,TRBD1,once,TRBV12-3/TRBV12-4,TGTGCCAGCAGTCGACAGGGGGCGACGGGTCAGCCCCAGCATTTT,CASSRQGATGQPQHF